The 28 T cell receptor beta chains given below trace back to one sample, sequenced in a study of blood T cell repertoires in COVID-19. Profiling relied on immunoSEQ multiplex PCR, and the TCRdb table lists in-frame clones only, not all of them. This sample yields approximately 240,000 clones, of which roughly 80% are seen a single time; 4.9% belongs to the top ten. The sequenced sample was peripheral blood. All receptors come from a woman aged 80 or older with active or convalescent COVID-19.

This clone was observed a few times. The chain combines TRBV7-9 with TRBJ2-1, with 16 bases aligning to TRBD2. There are 17 residues in the CDR3. Germline loops: CDR1 SEHNR, CDR2 FQNEAQ (reference sequence). With V trimmed by 5 bases and J by 9 bases, 10 bases remained unmatched. The CDR3 protein is CASSRQGLAGGPAEQFF. The CDR3 DNA follows: TGTGCCAGCAGCCGACAGGGACTAGCGGGAGGGCCGGCTGAGCAGTTCTTC.

The CDR3 protein is CASSPGTATDTQYF. DNA of the CDR3: TGCGCCAGCAGCCCGGGGACAGCCACAGATACGCAGTATTTT. The V and J genes are TRBV5-1 and TRBJ2-3, with 7 bases lining up with TRBD1. V lost 4 bases and J lost 2; bases outside the gene matches: 4. CDR3 size: 14 residues. From germline, CDR1 is SGHRS and CDR2 YFSETQ. The variable domain in full, with the rest retrieved from reference TRBV5-1 and TRBJ2-3, is KAGVTQTPRYLIKTRGQQVTLSCSPISGHRSVSWYQQTPGQGLQFLFEYFSETQRNKGNFPGRFSGRQFSNSRSEMNVSTLELGDSALYLCASSPGTATDTQYFGPGTRLTVL.

The chain combines TRBV3-1 (or the pseudogene TRBV3-2) with TRBJ2-3; 7 bases align to TRBD1. CDR1 LGHDT and CDR2 YNNKEL come from the germline V gene (reference sequence). J was trimmed by 2 bases and V by 2 bases; bases with no gene match: 1. CDR3 size: 14 residues. CDR3 in DNA: TGTGCCAGCAGCCAACAGGGGGTCACAGATACGCAGTATTTT. Its translation is CASSQQGVTDTQYF.

This sequence joins TRBV28 and TRBJ2-3; 8 positions match TRBD1. The CDR3 is 17 amino acids. J was trimmed by 4 bases and V by 5 bases; bases with no gene match: 14. Germline V CDR1 and CDR2: MDHEN, SYDVKM. CDR3 DNA sequence: TGTGCCAGCAGTCACCGCCTTACAGGGGGTACCGCAGATACGCAGTATTTT. Its translation: CASSHRLTGGTADTQYF.

This clone was observed a handful of times. The rearrangement links TRBV3-1 (or the pseudogene TRBV3-2) to TRBJ1-1; 8 bases match TRBD1. The CDR3 consists of 14 residues. Germline V gene sequence: CDR1 LGHDT, CDR2 YNNKEL (reference sequence). V was pared by 1 base and J by 7 bases, with 5 bases of the junction left unmatched. The chain's CDR3 is CASSQVGRGLEAFF. CDR3 bases: TGTGCCAGCAGCCAAGTCGGCAGGGGGCTTGAAGCTTTCTTT.

This sequence joins TRBV4-1 and TRBJ1-2, with TRBD1 identical over 7 bases. CDR3 length equals 18 residues. Germline CDR1 MGHRA, CDR2 YSYEKL. V was clipped by 5 bases and J by 8 bases; unmatched bases: 23. The CDR3 sequence: CASSSGTVQGSRFYGYTF. In nucleotides, the CDR3 is TGCGCCAGCAGCTCAGGGACAGTTCAGGGGAGTCGATTTTACGGCTACACCTTC.

The V and J genes are TRBV19 and TRBJ1-2, with a possible D match to TRBD1 (5 bases). The germline V and J ends were trimmed by 3 bases and 7 bases, with 18 bases remaining between them. Germline-derived CDR1 and CDR2 are LNHDA and SQIVND (reference sequence). This CDR3 spans 15 amino acids. The CDR3 nucleotides are TGTGCCAGTAGTATTTCAATTCGACAGTTTGGTGGCTACACCTTC. This gives the protein CASSISIRQFGGYTF.

J is TRBJ2-2 and V is TRBV30, with D possibly being TRBD2 (6 bases). V was clipped by 2 bases and J by 0 bases, with 13 bases between them. CDR3 size: 16 residues. Germline loops: CDR1 GTSNPN, CDR2 SVGIG (reference sequence). CDR3 nucleotides: TGTGCCTGGAGTTTTTATCCGGGGGCGAACACCGGGGAGCTGTTTTTT. Translated: CAWSFYPGANTGELFF.

The J gene is TRBJ1-2, the V gene TRBV6-2 or TRBV6-3; 7 bases align to TRBD1. The CDR3 sequence is 16 residues long. CDR1 MNHEY and CDR2 SVGEGT come from the germline V gene. Trimming took 5 bases from V and 5 from J; bases not matched to a gene: 14. The chain's CDR3 is CASSTQGNSLRYGYTF. The CDR3 nucleotides are TGTGCCAGCAGTACACAGGGGAATTCCCTTAGATATGGCTACACCTTC.

In this sample, this clone turned up a few times. The genes are TRBV11-2 and TRBJ2-5; D unresolved. This CDR3 contains 15 residues. Germline V gene sequence: CDR1 SGHAT, CDR2 FQNNGV. Trimming took 1 base from V and 0 from J, leaving 9 bases between them. This chain's CDR3 is CASSLGVTNQETQYF. The CDR3 bases are TGTGCCAGCAGCTTAGGGGTGACAAACCAAGAGACCCAGTACTTC.

CDR3 sequence: CASSPWDRDNQPQHF. The CDR3 region has the DNA TGTGCCAGCAGCCCGTGGGACAGGGACAATCAGCCCCAGCATTTT. The V call is TRBV4-2, the J call TRBJ1-5; 9 nucleotides agree with TRBD1. CDR3 size: 15 residues. Trimming took 4 bases from V and 3 from J; bases not matched to a gene: 4. Per the germline V gene, CDR1 is LGHNA and CDR2 is YNFKEQ.

This chain links TRBV20-1 with TRBJ1-5, with TRBD1 as a possible D gene (5 bases). V lost 3 bases, J lost 5 bases, and 14 bases lay in between. Germline V lookup: CDR1 DFQATT, CDR2 SNEGSKA (reference sequence). The CDR3 extends over 14 amino acids. This chain's CDR3 is CSASPRASDQPQHF. CDR3 nucleotides: TGCAGTGCTAGTCCCAGGGCGAGCGATCAGCCCCAGCATTTT.

The chain combines TRBV7-2 with TRBJ1-5; D may be TRBD1 (5 bases). There are 13 residues in the CDR3. Trimming cost V 1 base and J 6 bases, with 7 bases left between them. Germline-derived CDR1 and CDR2 are SGHTA and FQGNSA. The CDR3 loop reads CASSLGGFQPQHF. The DNA for the CDR3 is TGTGCCAGCAGCTTAGGGGGCTTTCAGCCCCAGCATTTT.

The chain combines TRBV28 with TRBJ1-2, with 10 nucleotides matching TRBD1. The CDR3 has 11 residues. The J segment lost 14 bases and the V segment lost 4 bases, leaving 4 bases of the junction unmatched. Germline CDR1 MDHEN, CDR2 SYDVKM. CDR3 loop: CASSWTGGGTF. Here the CDR3 DNA reads TGTGCCAGCAGTTGGACAGGGGGAGGTACCTTC.

This sequence joins TRBV6-5 and TRBJ2-3; 8 positions agree with TRBD1. From germline, CDR1 is MNHEY and CDR2 SVGAGI. CDR3 length: 14 residues. After removal of 4 bases from V and 6 bases from J, the junction contained 6 bases not matched to a gene. CDR3 sequence (DNA): TGTGCCAGCAGTTCAACAGGGGGATGGGATACGCAGTATTTT. Translated, it gives CASSSTGGWDTQYF.

This clone has only a few counts. The chain joins TRBV2 to TRBJ1-5, with D unclear. Germline V lookup: CDR1 SNHLY, CDR2 FYNNEI. Trimming left V 8 bases short and J 2 bases short, with 16 bases between. The CDR3 is 15 amino acids. This chain's CDR3 is CASQAGAVGNQPQHF. In DNA, the CDR3 is TGTGCCAGCCAGGCGGGCGCGGTAGGCAATCAGCCCCAGCATTTT.

This clone was seen once. V is TRBV14 and J is TRBJ1-6; D gene uncertain. This CDR3 comprises 15 residues. V lost 0 bases, J lost 6 bases, and 9 bases lay in between. Germline V gene data show CDR1 as SGHDN and CDR2 as FVKESK. CDR3 loop: CASSQDAQFNSPLHF. The DNA of the CDR3 is TGTGCCAGCAGCCAAGATGCACAATTTAATTCACCCCTCCACTTT.

This clone is a singleton in its sample. The chain combines TRBV5-1 with TRBJ2-2; 10 nucleotides match TRBD2. Trimming took 4 bases from V and 4 from J; bases not matched to a gene: 7. The CDR3 length is 16 residues. Germline values: CDR1 SGHRS, CDR2 YFSETQ. The CDR3: CASSPRTSGATGELFF. The CDR3 DNA reads TGCGCCAGCAGCCCCAGGACTAGCGGTGCCACCGGGGAGCTGTTTTTT.

This clone was detected only once. V usage is TRBV4-2 and J usage is TRBJ2-6, with D hard to call. Germline V CDR1 and CDR2: LGHNA, YNFKEQ. CDR3 size: 16 residues. V was trimmed by 3 bases and J by 0 bases, leaving 9 bases between them. The chain's CDR3 is CASSHETYSGANVLTF. The CDR3 coding sequence is TGTGCCAGCAGCCATGAAACCTACTCTGGGGCCAACGTCCTGACTTTC.

The chain couples TRBV2 to TRBJ1-5, with D unresolved. Germline CDR1 SNHLY, CDR2 FYNNEI. V was shortened by 6 bases and J by 2 bases, with 11 bases between the two germline ends. The CDR3 contains 14 residues. DNA for the CDR3: TGTGCCAGCAGCCCCGTGAGAGGCAATCAGCCCCAGCATTTT. Amino acid sequence: CASSPVRGNQPQHF.

This chain joins TRBV18 and TRBJ2-7; D remains unclear. The CDR3 runs to 13 residues. Germline loops: CDR1 KGHSH, CDR2 LQKENI. V was pared by 6 bases and J by 5 bases, with 14 bases between. The CDR3 spells CASSAPTSHEQYF. The CDR3 DNA follows: TGTGCCAGCTCGGCGCCGACAAGTCACGAGCAGTACTTC. The full variable domain, completed using reference TRBV18 and TRBJ2-7, is NAGVMQNPRHLVRRRGQEARLRCSPMKGHSHVYWYRQLPEEGLKFMVYLQKENIIDESGMPKERFSAEFPKEGPSILRIQQVVRGDSAAYFCASSAPTSHEQYFGPGTRLTVT.

The rearrangement uses TRBV19 and TRBJ1-5, with TRBD1 matching 7 bases. With V trimmed by 2 bases and J by 1 base, 11 bases remained unmatched. Germline CDR1 is LNHDA and CDR2 is SQIVND (reference sequence). The CDR3 totals 18 residues. For the CDR3, the DNA is TGTGCCAGTAGTATAAAGGGTCAAGGGGGCGAAAGCAATCAGCCCCAGCATTTT. Translated, it gives CASSIKGQGGESNQPQHF.

The genes are TRBV27 and TRBJ1-4; TRBD1 matches at 9 bases. This CDR3 has 14 residues. Trimming at V came to 6 bases and at J to 8 bases, leaving 7 bases not matched to a gene. The V gene's germline CDR1 is MNHEY and CDR2 SMNVEV (reference sequence). In DNA form, the CDR3 reads TGTGCCAGCAGGCAACAGGGGGCTCGAGAAAAACTGTTTTTT. Translating it yields CASRQQGAREKLFF. The full variable domain, with the rest looked up from reference TRBV27 and TRBJ1-4, is EAQVTQNPRYLITVTGKKLTVTCSQNMNHEYMSWYRQDPGLGLRQIYYSMNVEVTDKGDVPEGYKVSRKEKRNFPLILESPSPNQTSLYFCASRQQGAREKLFFGSGTQLSVL.

The J gene is TRBJ1-5, the V gene TRBV5-1, with 7 bases aligning to TRBD1. The V segment lost 3 bases and the J segment 4 bases; nucleotides outside the gene matches: 4. CDR1 and CDR2 from the germline V gene are SGHRS and YFSETQ. This CDR3 region has 14 residues. CDR3 amino acids: CASSWGTANQPQHF. For the CDR3, the DNA is TGCGCCAGCAGCTGGGGGACAGCTAATCAGCCCCAGCATTTT. Combining the CDR3 with reference TRBV5-1 and TRBJ1-5 gives the whole variable domain KAGVTQTPRYLIKTRGQQVTLSCSPISGHRSVSWYQQTPGQGLQFLFEYFSETQRNKGNFPGRFSGRQFSNSRSEMNVSTLELGDSALYLCASSWGTANQPQHFGDGTRLSIL.

This chain links TRBV11-2 with TRBJ1-3, with TRBD1 as a possible D gene (5 bases). Germline CDR1 and CDR2: SGHAT and FQNNGV. CDR3 size: 15 residues. Trimming removed 5 bases at V and 0 bases at J, with 11 bases between. In DNA form, the CDR3 reads TGTGCCAGCAGCCCGCCCGGGGGCTCTGGAAACACCATATATTTT. Residues: CASSPPGGSGNTIYF. Full variable domain (rest looked up from reference TRBV11-2 and TRBJ1-3): EAGVAQSPRYKIIEKRQSVAFWCNPISGHATLYWYQQILGQGPKLLIQFQNNGVVDDSQLPKDRFSAERLKGVDSTLKIQPAKLEDSAVYLCASSPPGGSGNTIYFGEGSWLTVV.

This chain connects TRBV9 to TRBJ1-5; the match to TRBD1 covers 9 bases. Germline lookup yields CDR1 SGDLS and CDR2 YYNGEE. This CDR3 has 13 residues. With 3 bases clipped from V and 5 bases from J, the junction kept 0 bases outside the gene matches. In nucleotides, the CDR3 is TGTGCCAGCAGCGGACAGGGGGATCAGCCCCAGCATTTT. It encodes CASSGQGDQPQHF. Full variable domain (remainder filled in from reference TRBV9 and TRBJ1-5): DSGVTQTPKHLITATGQRVTLRCSPRSGDLSVYWYQQSLDQGLQFLIQYYNGEERAKGNILERFSAQQFPDLHSELNLSSLELGDSALYFCASSGQGDQPQHFGDGTRLSIL.

The rearrangement uses TRBV6-6 and TRBJ1-3; 7 positions match TRBD1. This CDR3 is 15 amino acids long. Trimming removed 8 bases from V and 3 bases from J; junction bases left unmatched: 10. Germline V gene lookup returns CDR1 MNHNY and CDR2 SVGAGI (reference sequence). CDR3 sequence reads: CASGRGQGVGNTIYF. CDR3 DNA: TGTGCCAGCGGCCGCGGGCAGGGGGTTGGAAACACCATATATTTT.

J is TRBJ1-1 and V is TRBV7-6; 8 bases agree with TRBD1. Trimming at V came to 1 base and at J to 0 bases, leaving 1 base not matched to a gene. There are 15 residues in the CDR3. Germline loops: CDR1 SGHVS, CDR2 FNYEAQ. The CDR3 is CASSLGTGMNTEAFF. The CDR3 nucleotides read TGTGCCAGCAGCTTAGGGACAGGGATGAACACTGAAGCTTTCTTT. Combining the CDR3 with reference TRBV7-6 and TRBJ1-1 gives the whole variable domain GAGVSQSPRYKVTKRGQDVALRCDPISGHVSLYWYRQALGQGPEFLTYFNYEAQQDKSGLPNDRFSAERPEGSISTLTIQRTEQRDSAMYRCASSLGTGMNTEAFFGQGTRLTVV.